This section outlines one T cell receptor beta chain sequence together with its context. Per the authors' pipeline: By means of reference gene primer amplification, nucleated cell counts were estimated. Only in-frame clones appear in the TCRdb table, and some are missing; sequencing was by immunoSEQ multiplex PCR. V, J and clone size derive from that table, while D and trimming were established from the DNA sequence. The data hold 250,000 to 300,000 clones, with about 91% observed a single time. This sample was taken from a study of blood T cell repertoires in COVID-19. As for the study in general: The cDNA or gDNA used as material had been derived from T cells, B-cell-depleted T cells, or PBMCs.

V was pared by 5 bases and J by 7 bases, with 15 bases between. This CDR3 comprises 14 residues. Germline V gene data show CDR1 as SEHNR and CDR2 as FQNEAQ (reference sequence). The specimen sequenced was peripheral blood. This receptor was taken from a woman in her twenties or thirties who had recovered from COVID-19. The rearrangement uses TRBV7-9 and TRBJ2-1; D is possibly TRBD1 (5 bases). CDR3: CASSGQGMWNEQFF. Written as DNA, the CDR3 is TGTGCCAGCAGCGGCCAGGGTATGTGGAATGAGCAGTTCTTC.